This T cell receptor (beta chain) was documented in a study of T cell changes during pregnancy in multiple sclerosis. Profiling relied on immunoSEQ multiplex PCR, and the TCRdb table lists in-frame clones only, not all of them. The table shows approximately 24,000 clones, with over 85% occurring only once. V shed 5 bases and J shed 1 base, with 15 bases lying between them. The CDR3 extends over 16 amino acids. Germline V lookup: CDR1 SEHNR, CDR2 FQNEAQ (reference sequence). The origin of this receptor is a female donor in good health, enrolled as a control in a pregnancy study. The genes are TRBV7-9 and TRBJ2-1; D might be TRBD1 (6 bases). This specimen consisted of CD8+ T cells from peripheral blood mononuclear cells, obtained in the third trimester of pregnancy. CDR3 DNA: TGTGCCAGCAGCGCAGCTCAGGGGATATCCTACAATGAGCAGTTCTTC. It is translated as CASSAAQGISYNEQFF.